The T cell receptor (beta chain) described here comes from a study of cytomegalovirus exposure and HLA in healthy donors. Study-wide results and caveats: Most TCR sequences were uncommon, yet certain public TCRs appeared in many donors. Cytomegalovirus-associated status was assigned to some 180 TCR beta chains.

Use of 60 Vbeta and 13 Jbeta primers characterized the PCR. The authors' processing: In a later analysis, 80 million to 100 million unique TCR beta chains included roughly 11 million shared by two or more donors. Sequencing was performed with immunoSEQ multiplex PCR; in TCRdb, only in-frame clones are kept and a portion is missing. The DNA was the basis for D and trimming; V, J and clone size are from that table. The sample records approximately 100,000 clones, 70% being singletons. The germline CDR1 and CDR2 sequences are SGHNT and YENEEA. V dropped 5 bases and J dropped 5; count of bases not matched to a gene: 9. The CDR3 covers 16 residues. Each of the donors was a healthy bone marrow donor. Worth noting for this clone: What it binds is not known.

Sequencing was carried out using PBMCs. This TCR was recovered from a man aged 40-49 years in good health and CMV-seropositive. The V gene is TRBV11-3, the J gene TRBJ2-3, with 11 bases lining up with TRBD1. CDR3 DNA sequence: TGTGCCAGCAGCCCCGGGACAGGGGGACTTCGAGATACGCAGTATTTT. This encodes CASSPGTGGLRDTQYF.